Listed below are T cell receptor beta chains from one sample, sequenced in a study of T cells in Graves' hyperthyroidism and ophthalmopathy. TCRdb re-called the multiplex PCR reads with MiXCR, one entry per CDR3 protein. The repertoire consists of approximately 700,000 distinct CDR3 sequences, with less than 20% occurring once and the leading ten covering around 8%. The material sequenced was blood. Receptor source: a man aged 18 to 29 with Graves' hyperthyroidism. Both conserved end residues are part of each CDR3. Each record gives: J gene, D gene, clone size, V gene, CDR3 protein, CDR3 DNA. A D gene is named only where the DNA matches it firmly. The size field is filled for only some rows; it gives once, few, many or a size class.

>TRBJ2-7|TRBD1|.|TRBV4-3
CASSYYYARDREREQYF
TGCGCCAGCAGCTATTACTACGCTCGGGACAGGGAGCGCGAGCAGTACTTC
>TRBJ2-3|.|many|TRBV28
CASSPSRSTDTQYF
TGTGCCAGCAGTCCCTCAAGGAGCACAGATACGCAGTATTTT
>TRBJ2-7|TRBD2|few|TRBV19
CASRRDYHGLYEQYF
TGTGCCAGTAGGCGGGACTACCACGGGCTCTACGAGCAGTACTTC
>TRBJ1-4|.|few|TRBV6-1
CASTDAGREKLFF
TGTGCCAGCACCGACGCGGGACGTGAAAAACTGTTTTTT
>TRBJ1-2|.|many|TRBV2
CASRLTNYGYTF
TGTGCCAGCAGACTCACTAACTATGGCTACACCTTC
>TRBJ2-7|TRBD1|few|TRBV29-1
CSVEAGGDRDEQYF
TGCAGCGTTGAAGCAGGGGGTGATAGAGACGAGCAGTACTTC
>TRBJ1-4|.|.|TRBV24-1
CATSDSRDGPNEKLFF
TGTGCCACCAGTGACTCCCGGGACGGACCTAATGAAAAACTGTTTTTT
>TRBJ2-3|.|few|TRBV5-1
CASTWGLRTDTQYF
TGCGCCAGCACTTGGGGACTGCGCACAGATACGCAGTATTTT
>TRBJ2-7|.|.|TRBV7-9
CVSSLATEGSYEQYF
TGTGTCAGCAGCTTAGCCACGGAGGGATCCTACGAGCAGTACTTC
>TRBJ2-5|TRBD1|many|TRBV12-3/TRBV12-4
CASRGPTGVQETQYF
TGTGCCAGCAGAGGACCTACAGGGGTTCAAGAGACCCAGTACTTC
>TRBJ1-1|.|few|TRBV2
CASSGSYRVNTEAFF
TGTGCCAGCAGTGGATCCTACAGGGTAAACACTGAAGCTTTCTTT
>TRBJ2-7|TRBD1|many|TRBV20-1
CSAPGQGKAEQYF
TGCAGTGCTCCCGGACAGGGGAAGGCCGAGCAGTACTTC
>TRBJ2-2|TRBD2|.|TRBV15
CATSRDINPSGRRNTGELFF
TGTGCCACCAGCAGAGATATCAACCCTAGCGGGAGAAGGAACACCGGGGAGCTGTTTTTT
>TRBJ2-3|.|many|TRBV28
CASSLVGHPVTQYF
TGTGCCAGCAGTCTCGTGGGACATCCCGTAACGCAGTATTTT
>TRBJ2-7|TRBD2|few|TRBV11-2
CASSLAFSGRLYEQYF
TGTGCCAGCAGCTTAGCCTTTAGCGGGAGGCTATACGAGCAGTACTTC
>TRBJ2-3|TRBD2|.|TRBV28
CASRGAGYTDTQYF
TGTGCCAGCAGAGGAGCGGGGTACACAGATACGCAGTATTTT
>TRBJ2-1|.|many|TRBV20-1
CSASSGYNEQFF
TGCAGTGCTAGTTCGGGGTACAATGAGCAGTTCTTC
>TRBJ2-2|.|.|TRBV5-1
CASSLVDAGELFF
TGCGCCAGCAGCTTGGTGGATGCCGGGGAGCTGTTTTTT
>TRBJ2-1|.|.|TRBV20-1
CSARSPRDSGVAYNEQFF
TGCAGTGCTAGATCTCCCCGGGACTCAGGGGTTGCGTACAATGAGCAGTTCTTC
>TRBJ2-1|TRBD2|few|TRBV20-1
CSAQEPGLVGEQFF
TGCAGTGCTCAAGAGCCGGGACTAGTAGGTGAGCAGTTCTTC
>TRBJ2-5|TRBD2|many|TRBV11-3
CASSKTSGTETQYF
TGTGCCAGCAGCAAGACTAGCGGGACGGAGACCCAGTACTTC
>TRBJ2-4|.|many|TRBV18
CASSPRTEKNIQYF
TGTGCCAGCTCACCACGTACCGAGAAAAACATTCAGTACTTC
>TRBJ2-5|.|many|TRBV7-2
CASSPGVGETQYF
TGTGCCAGCAGCCCGGGGGTTGGGGAGACCCAGTACTTC
>TRBJ2-7|TRBD2|.|TRBV19
CASSFRTSGGYEQYF
TGTGCCAGTAGTTTCAGGACTAGCGGCGGGTACGAGCAGTACTTC
>TRBJ2-4|.|few|TRBV30
CAWAPGPKNIQYF
TGTGCCTGGGCCCCAGGGCCCAAAAACATTCAGTACTTC
>TRBJ1-5|.|.|TRBV28
CASSLGSEPQHF
TGTGCCAGCAGTTTAGGTTCTGAGCCCCAGCATTTT
>TRBJ2-2|TRBD2|.|TRBV2
CASSDWREAGELFF
TGTGCCAGCAGTGATTGGCGGGAGGCCGGGGAGCTGTTTTTT
>TRBJ2-5|TRBD2|many|TRBV12-3/TRBV12-4
CASSLSIGGGETQYF
TGTGCCAGCAGTCTTAGCATCGGGGGAGGGGAGACCCAGTACTTC
>TRBJ2-2|.|.|TRBV4-2
CASSQWLGAVGTGELFF
TGTGCCAGCAGCCAATGGCTGGGGGCCGTCGGCACCGGGGAGCTGTTTTTT
>TRBJ2-5|TRBD2|.|TRBV20-1
CSARVETGGGETQYF
TGCAGTGCTAGAGTAGAAACGGGAGGGGGGGAGACCCAGTACTTC
>TRBJ2-7|TRBD1|few|TRBV11-2
CASSWMGDRVRYEQYF
TGTGCCAGCAGTTGGATGGGGGACAGAGTAAGATACGAGCAGTACTTC
>TRBJ2-5|TRBD2|many|TRBV11-2
CASSAGGERTQYF
TGTGCCAGCAGTGCGGGGGGAGAAAGGACCCAGTACTTC
>TRBJ2-1|TRBD2|.|TRBV24-1
CATSDGTSGEQFF
TGTGCCACCAGTGATGGGACTAGCGGGGAGCAGTTCTTC
>TRBJ1-3|.|.|TRBV4-1
CASSQEGRRTYSGNTIYF
TGCGCCAGCAGCCAAGAAGGGAGGCGAACCTACTCTGGAAACACCATATATTTT
>TRBJ1-2|.|.|TRBV25-1
CASSEWEGGQGNYGYTF
TGTGCCAGCAGTGAATGGGAGGGGGGGCAGGGGAACTATGGCTACACCTTC
>TRBJ1-4|TRBD1|.|TRBV6-1
CASSPTGGTNEKLFF
TGTGCCAGCAGCCCCACAGGGGGAACTAATGAAAAACTGTTTTTT
>TRBJ2-1|.|few|TRBV20-1
CSARRSEGTDEQFF
TGCAGTGCTAGACGAAGCGAGGGGACCGATGAGCAGTTCTTC
>TRBJ1-3|.|few|TRBV7-9
CASSPKRFGNTIYF
TGTGCCAGCAGCCCAAAACGTTTTGGAAACACCATATATTTT
>TRBJ2-3|.|.|TRBV29-1
CSVVLGGADTQYF
TGCAGCGTTGTTTTGGGGGGCGCAGATACGCAGTATTTT
>TRBJ2-1|TRBD2|few|TRBV7-9
CASSSTQIAGGPGDEQFF
TGTGCCAGCAGCTCCACCCAAATAGCGGGAGGGCCAGGCGATGAGCAGTTCTTC
>TRBJ2-3|TRBD2|few|TRBV7-9
CASSLMLRLAGEDRTPDTQYF
TGTGCCAGCAGCTTAATGTTGAGGCTAGCGGGAGAGGACCGAACCCCAGATACGCAGTATTTT
>TRBJ2-1|TRBD2|few|TRBV3-1
CASSLIFLAGGGDNEQFF
TGTGCCAGCAGCCTTATCTTCCTAGCGGGAGGAGGGGACAATGAGCAGTTCTTC
>TRBJ2-1|.|many|TRBV19
CASSISMSSYNEQFF
TGTGCCAGTAGTATATCCATGAGCTCCTACAATGAGCAGTTCTTC
>TRBJ1-2|.|many|TRBV28
CASSTGQRGYGYTF
TGTGCCAGCAGCACGGGCCAACGGGGCTATGGCTACACCTTC
>TRBJ2-1|.|.|TRBV18
CASSPPDSWNEQFF
TGTGCCAGCTCACCACCGGACAGTTGGAATGAGCAGTTCTTC
>TRBJ1-3|.|few|TRBV19
CASSPSDSFSGNTIYF
TGTGCCAGTAGTCCCTCGGACAGCTTCTCTGGAAACACCATATATTTT
>TRBJ2-3|.|many|TRBV12-3/TRBV12-4
CASSLLGVRTDTQYF
TGTGCCAGCAGCCTATTAGGGGTGAGGACAGATACGCAGTATTTT
>TRBJ2-7|.|few|TRBV20-1
CSAMGDRGEQYF
TGCAGTGCTATGGGCGATAGGGGGGAGCAGTACTTC
>TRBJ2-2|TRBD1|many|TRBV3-1
CASSQGATGLSGELFF
TGTGCCAGCAGCCAAGGAGCGACAGGGTTATCCGGGGAGCTGTTTTTT
>TRBJ2-3|TRBD2|many|TRBV28
CASSPRTSSISTDTQYF
TGTGCCAGCAGTCCTAGGACTAGCAGTATTAGCACAGATACGCAGTATTTT
>TRBJ2-7|TRBD2|many|TRBV13
CASSPAPGTSAFKQYF
TGTGCCAGCAGCCCAGCCCCCGGGACTAGCGCTTTCAAGCAGTACTTC
>TRBJ1-3|.|.|TRBV29-1
CSVEVQGNTIYF
TGCAGCGTTGAAGTTCAGGGAAACACCATATATTTT
>TRBJ2-3|TRBD1|.|TRBV10-3
CAISEGTGGPDTQYF
TGTGCCATCAGTGAGGGGACAGGGGGTCCAGATACGCAGTATTTT
>TRBJ2-1|TRBD2|many|TRBV12-3/TRBV12-4
CATSSSGRASSSYNEQFF
TGTGCCACCTCGTCAAGCGGGAGGGCCTCGAGCTCCTACAATGAGCAGTTCTTC
>TRBJ2-3|.|many|TRBV6-1
CASIRGGGYTDTQYF
TGTGCCAGCATAAGGGGCGGAGGGTACACAGATACGCAGTATTTT